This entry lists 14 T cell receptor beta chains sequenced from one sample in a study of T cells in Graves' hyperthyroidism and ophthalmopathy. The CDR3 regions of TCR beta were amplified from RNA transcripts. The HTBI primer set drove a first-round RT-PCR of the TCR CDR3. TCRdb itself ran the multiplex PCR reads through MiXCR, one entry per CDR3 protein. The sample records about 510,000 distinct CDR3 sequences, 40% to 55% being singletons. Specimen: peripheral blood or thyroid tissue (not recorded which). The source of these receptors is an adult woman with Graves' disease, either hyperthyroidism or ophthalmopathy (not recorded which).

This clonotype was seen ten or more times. DNA of the CDR3: TGTGCCAGCAATCCCCCGGGGGAACCGCCGTACTTC. Amino acids: CASNPPGEPPYF. V is TRBV6-2 or TRBV6-3 and J is TRBJ2-7; TRBD2 is a possible D gene (6 bases). The CDR3 covers 12 residues. Germline CDR1 reads MNHEY; CDR2 reads SVGEGT. The V gene lost 7 bases and the J gene lost 12 bases, with 19 bases spanning the gap.

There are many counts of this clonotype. The CDR3 bases are TGTGCCAGCAGTACCGGGACAGGGGAGCATTTT. It specifies CASSTGTGEHF. The genes are TRBV12-3 or TRBV12-4 and TRBJ1-5, with 10 bases that match TRBD1. V shed 5 bases, J shed 14 bases, and the junction held 3 bases outside the gene matches. The CDR3 covers 11 residues.

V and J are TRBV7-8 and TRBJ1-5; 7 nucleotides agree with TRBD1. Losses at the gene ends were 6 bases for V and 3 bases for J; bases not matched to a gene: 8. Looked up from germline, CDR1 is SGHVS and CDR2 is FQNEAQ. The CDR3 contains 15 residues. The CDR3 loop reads CASSAIGQDNQPQHF. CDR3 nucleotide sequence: TGTGCCAGCAGTGCTATAGGACAGGACAATCAGCCCCAGCATTTT.

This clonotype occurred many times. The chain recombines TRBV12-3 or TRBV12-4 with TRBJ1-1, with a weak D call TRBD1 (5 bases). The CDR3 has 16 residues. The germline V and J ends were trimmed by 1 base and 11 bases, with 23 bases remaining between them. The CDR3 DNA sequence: TGTGCCAGCAGTTTAGATCGAGGGGCCGCCGGGATCGTGGCTTTCTTT. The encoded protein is CASSLDRGAAGIVAFF.

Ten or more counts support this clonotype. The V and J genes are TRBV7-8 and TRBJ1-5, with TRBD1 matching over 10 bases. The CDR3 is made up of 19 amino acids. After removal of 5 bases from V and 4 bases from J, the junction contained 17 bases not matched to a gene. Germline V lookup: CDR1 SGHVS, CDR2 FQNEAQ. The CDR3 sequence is CASSAQLTGGISHNQPQHF. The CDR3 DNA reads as TGTGCCAGCAGCGCCCAGCTGACAGGGGGCATTTCCCATAATCAGCCCCAGCATTTT. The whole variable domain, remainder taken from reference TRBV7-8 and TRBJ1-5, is GAGVSQSPRYKVAKRGQDVALRCDPISGHVSLFWYQQALGQGPEFLTYFQNEAQLDKSGLPSDRFFAERPEGSVSTLKIQRTQQEDSAVYLCASSAQLTGGISHNQPQHFGDGTRLSIL.

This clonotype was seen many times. As DNA, the CDR3 is TGTGCCAGCAGCTTAGCGGAGGGCAACGGGGAGCTGTTTTTT. The encoded protein is CASSLAEGNGELFF. V usage is TRBV7-8 and J usage is TRBJ2-2; possible D gene TRBD2, 6 bases. Germline CDR1 is SGHVS and CDR2 is FQNEAQ. The CDR3 spans 14 residues. V lost 0 bases, J lost 7 bases, and 9 bases lay in between.

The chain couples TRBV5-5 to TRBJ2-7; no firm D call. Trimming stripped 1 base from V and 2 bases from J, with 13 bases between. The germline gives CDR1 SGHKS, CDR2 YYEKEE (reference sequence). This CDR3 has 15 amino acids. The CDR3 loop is CASSLLPTEAYEQYF. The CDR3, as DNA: TGTGCCAGCAGCTTGTTACCTACGGAAGCCTACGAGCAGTACTTC. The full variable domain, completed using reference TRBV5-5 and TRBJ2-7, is DAGVTQSPTHLIKTRGQQVTLRCSPISGHKSVSWYQQVLGQGPQFIFQYYEKEERGRGNFPDRFSARQFPNYSSELNVNALLLGDSALYLCASSLLPTEAYEQYFGPGTRLTVT.

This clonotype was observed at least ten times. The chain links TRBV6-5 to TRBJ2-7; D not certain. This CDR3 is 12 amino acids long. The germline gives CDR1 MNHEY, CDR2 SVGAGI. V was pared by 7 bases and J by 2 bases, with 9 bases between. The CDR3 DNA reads TGTGCCAGCATTGGCGGAACCTACGAGCAGTACTTC. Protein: CASIGGTYEQYF.

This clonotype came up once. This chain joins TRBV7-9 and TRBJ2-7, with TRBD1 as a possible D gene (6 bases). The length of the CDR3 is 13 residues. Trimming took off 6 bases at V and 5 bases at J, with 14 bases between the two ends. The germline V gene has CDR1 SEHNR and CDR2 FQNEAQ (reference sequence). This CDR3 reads CASSSGTIHEQYF. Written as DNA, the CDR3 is TGTGCCAGCAGTTCCGGGACAATCCACGAGCAGTACTTC.

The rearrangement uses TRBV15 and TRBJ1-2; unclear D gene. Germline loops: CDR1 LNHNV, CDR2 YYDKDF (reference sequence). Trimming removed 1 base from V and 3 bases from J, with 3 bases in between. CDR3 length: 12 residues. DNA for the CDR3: TGTGCCACCAGCAGAGGGGACTATGGCTACACCTTC. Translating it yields CATSRGDYGYTF.

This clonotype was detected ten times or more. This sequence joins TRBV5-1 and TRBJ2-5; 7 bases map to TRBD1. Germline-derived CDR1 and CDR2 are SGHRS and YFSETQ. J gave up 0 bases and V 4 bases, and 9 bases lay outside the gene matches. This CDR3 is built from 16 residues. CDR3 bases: TGCGCCAGCAGCCTGGGACAGTCTTTCCACCAAGAGACCCAGTACTTC. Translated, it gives CASSLGQSFHQETQYF.

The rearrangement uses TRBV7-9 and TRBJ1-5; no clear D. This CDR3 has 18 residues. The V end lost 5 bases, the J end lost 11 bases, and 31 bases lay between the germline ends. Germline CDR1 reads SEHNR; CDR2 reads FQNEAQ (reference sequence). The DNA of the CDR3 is TGTGCCAGCAGCATACGACTAGCGGGAACGAATTCCCAAGAGACCCAGCATTTT. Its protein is CASSIRLAGTNSQETQHF.

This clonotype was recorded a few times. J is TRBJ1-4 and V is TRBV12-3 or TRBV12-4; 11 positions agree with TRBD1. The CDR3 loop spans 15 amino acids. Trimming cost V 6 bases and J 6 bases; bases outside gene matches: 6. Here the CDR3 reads CASSHTDRGHEKLFF. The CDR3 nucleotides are TGTGCCAGCAGCCATACGGACAGGGGGCATGAAAAACTGTTTTTT.

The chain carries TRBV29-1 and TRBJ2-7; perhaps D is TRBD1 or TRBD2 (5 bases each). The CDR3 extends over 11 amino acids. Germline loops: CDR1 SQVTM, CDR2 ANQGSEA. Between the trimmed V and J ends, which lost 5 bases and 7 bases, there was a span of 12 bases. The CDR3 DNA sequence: TGCAGCGTTACCGGGACGAGGGAGCAGTACTTC. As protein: CSVTGTREQYF.